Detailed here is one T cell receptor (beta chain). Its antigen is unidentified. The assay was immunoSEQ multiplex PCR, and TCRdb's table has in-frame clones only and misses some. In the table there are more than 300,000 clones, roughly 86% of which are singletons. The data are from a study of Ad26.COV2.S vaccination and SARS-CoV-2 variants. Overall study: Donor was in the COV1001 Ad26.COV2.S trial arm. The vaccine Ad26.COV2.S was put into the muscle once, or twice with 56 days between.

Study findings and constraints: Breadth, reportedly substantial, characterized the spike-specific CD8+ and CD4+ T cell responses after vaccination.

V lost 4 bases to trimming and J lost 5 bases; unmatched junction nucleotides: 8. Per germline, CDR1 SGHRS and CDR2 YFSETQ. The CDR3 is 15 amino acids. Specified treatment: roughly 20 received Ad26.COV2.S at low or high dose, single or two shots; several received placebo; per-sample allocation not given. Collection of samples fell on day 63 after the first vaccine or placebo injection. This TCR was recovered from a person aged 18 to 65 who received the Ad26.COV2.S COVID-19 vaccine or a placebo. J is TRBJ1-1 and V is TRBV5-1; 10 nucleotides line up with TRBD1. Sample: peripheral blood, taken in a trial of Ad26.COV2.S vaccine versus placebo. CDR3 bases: TGCGCCAGCAGCCGGACGGACAGGGGGTGGACTGAAGCTTTCTTT. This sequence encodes CASSRTDRGWTEAFF.